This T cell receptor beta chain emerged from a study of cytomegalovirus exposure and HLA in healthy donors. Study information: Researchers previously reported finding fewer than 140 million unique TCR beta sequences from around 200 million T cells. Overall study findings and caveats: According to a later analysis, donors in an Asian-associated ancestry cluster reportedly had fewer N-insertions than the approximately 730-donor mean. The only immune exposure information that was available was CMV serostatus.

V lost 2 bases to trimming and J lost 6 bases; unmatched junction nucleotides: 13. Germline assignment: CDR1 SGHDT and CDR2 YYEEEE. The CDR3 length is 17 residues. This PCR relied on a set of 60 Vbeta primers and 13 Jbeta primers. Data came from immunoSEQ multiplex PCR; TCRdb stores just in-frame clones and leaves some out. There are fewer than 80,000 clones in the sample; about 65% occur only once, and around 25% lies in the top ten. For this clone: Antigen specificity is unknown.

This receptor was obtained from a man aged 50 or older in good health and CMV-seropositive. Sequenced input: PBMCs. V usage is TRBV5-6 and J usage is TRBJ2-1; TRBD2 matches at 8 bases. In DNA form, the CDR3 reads TGTGCCAGCAGCTTCAGAATAACGGGAGGGCCCTCCAATGAGCAGTTCTTC. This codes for CASSFRITGGPSNEQFF.